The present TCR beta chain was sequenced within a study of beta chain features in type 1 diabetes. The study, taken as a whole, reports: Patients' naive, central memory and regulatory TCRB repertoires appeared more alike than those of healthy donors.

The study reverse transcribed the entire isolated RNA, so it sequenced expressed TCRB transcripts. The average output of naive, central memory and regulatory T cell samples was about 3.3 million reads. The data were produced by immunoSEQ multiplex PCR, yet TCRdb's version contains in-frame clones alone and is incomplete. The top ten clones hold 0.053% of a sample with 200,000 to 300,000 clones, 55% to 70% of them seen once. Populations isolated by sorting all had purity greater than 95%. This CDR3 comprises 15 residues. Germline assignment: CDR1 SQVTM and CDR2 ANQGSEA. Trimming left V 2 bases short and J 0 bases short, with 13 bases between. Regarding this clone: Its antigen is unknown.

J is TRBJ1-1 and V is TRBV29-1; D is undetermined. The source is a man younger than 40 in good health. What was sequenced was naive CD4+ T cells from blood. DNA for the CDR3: TGCAGCGTTGAACCACTCTTGGACTTGAACACTGAAGCTTTCTTT. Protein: CSVEPLLDLNTEAFF.